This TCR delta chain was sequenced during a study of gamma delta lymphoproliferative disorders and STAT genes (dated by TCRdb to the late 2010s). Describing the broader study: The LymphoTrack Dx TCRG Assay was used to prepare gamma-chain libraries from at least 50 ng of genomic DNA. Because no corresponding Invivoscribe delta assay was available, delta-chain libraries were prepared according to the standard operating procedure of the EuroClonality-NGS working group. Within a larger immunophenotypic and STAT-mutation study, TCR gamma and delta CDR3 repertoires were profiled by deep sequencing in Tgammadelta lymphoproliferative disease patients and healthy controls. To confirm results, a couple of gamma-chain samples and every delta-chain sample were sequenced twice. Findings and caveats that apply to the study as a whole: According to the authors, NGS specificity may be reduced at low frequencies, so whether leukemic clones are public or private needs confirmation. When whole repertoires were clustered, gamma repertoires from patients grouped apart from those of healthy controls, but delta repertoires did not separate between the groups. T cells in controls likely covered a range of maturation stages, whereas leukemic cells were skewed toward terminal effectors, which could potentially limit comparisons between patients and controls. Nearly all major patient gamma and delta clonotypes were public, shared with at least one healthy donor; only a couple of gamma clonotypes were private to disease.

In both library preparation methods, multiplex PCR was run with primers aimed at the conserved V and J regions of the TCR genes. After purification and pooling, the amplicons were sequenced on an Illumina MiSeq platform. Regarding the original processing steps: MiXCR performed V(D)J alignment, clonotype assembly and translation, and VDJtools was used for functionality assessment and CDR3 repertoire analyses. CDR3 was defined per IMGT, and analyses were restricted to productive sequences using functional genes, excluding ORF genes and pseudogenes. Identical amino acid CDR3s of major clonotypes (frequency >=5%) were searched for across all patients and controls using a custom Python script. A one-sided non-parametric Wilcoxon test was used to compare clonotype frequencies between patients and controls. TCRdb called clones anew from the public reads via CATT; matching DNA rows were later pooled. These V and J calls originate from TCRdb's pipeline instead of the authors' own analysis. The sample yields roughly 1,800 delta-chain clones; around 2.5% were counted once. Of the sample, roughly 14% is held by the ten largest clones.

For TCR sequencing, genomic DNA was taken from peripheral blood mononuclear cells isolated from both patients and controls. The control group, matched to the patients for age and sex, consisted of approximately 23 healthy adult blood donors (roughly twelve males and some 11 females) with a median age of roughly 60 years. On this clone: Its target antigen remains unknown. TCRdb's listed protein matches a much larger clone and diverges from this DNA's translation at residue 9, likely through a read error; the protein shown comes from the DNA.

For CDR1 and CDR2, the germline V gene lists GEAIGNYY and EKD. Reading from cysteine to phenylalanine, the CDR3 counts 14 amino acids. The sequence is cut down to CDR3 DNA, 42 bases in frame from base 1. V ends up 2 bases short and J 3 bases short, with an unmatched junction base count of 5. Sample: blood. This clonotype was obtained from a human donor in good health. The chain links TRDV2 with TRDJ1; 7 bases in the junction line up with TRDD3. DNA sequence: TGTGCCTGTGACAGCATTGGGGGAGCCGATAAACTCATCTTT. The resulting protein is CACDSIGGADKLIF.